Given below is one T cell receptor beta chain in context. This specimen belongs to a study of blood T cell repertoires in COVID-19. Some clones are missing from TCRdb's copy, which holds only in-frame ones; the method was immunoSEQ multiplex PCR. The sample lists about 110,000 clones, 88% occurring once. The CDR3 loop spans 14 amino acids. The germline V and J ends were trimmed by 7 bases and 5 bases, with 16 bases remaining between them. CDR1 and CDR2 from the germline V gene are MNHEY and SVGAGI. V gene TRBV6-5 combines with J gene TRBJ2-3; a weak D match, TRBD1 (5 bases). Sequenced material: peripheral blood. The TCR comes from a woman between 50 and 59 years old with acute or convalescent COVID-19. Here the CDR3 DNA reads TGTGCCAGCAACGGGCAGGGAAGGGGAGATACGCAGTATTTT. Protein sequence: CASNGQGRGDTQYF.